These 5 T cell receptor beta chains came from one sample sequenced in a study of CXCR3-negative and CXCR3-positive naive CD8 T cells. Whole-study findings and limits: Against CXCR3-negative naive cells, CXCR3-positive naive cells showed more hydrophobic TRB CDR3s.

Antigen specificity for these receptors is unknown. Carrying UMI labels, the TRB cDNA libraries were prepared through 5' RACE. TCRdb reprocessed the 5' RACE reads; each CDR3 protein has one entry and no DNA is given. The sample table sets out some 54,000 distinct CDR3 sequences. The material sequenced was naive CXCR3+ CD8+ T cells from blood. The sample's subset: CD45RO-CCR7+CD27+CD95- naive CD8+ T cells expressing CXCR3 (TNR3+). These receptors were obtained from a human donor in good health. Some clones in this sample may be carry-over from other donors' samples.

The V and J genes are TRBV4-3 and TRBJ1-4. Germline V lookup: CDR1 LGHNA, CDR2 YSLEER. The CDR3 has 15 residues. CDR3 sequence reads: CASSLKEATNEKLFF.

This chain uses TRBV18 with TRBJ2-1. The CDR3 has 14 residues. In germline, CDR1 is KGHSH, CDR2 LQKENI. The CDR3 spells CASSPLGIDNEQFF.

The chain uses TRBV7-8 and TRBJ1-2. The CDR3 is 14 amino acids. Germline CDR1 and CDR2: SGHVS and FQNEAQ. This CDR3 reads CASSLSQTNYGYTF.

The chain combines TRBV7-9 with TRBJ1-1. Germline CDR1 SEHNR, CDR2 FQNEAQ (reference sequence). The CDR3 is made up of 14 amino acids. The CDR3: CASSQHIRNTEAFF.

The genes are TRBV29-1 and TRBJ2-7. This CDR3 spans 13 amino acids. Germline CDR1 reads SQVTM; CDR2 reads ANQGSEA. CDR3 loop: CSVEDKESYEQYF.